The source of this TCR beta chain is a study of T cell changes during pregnancy in multiple sclerosis. Sequencing used immunoSEQ multiplex PCR; TCRdb keeps in-frame clones, though not all of them. The top ten hold under 0.7% of the sample, which has 40,000 to 50,000 clones, approximately 90% seen once. V was trimmed by 6 bases and J by 2 bases, leaving 10 bases between them. CDR3 size: 13 residues. From germline, CDR1 is KGHSH and CDR2 LQKENI. The chain links TRBV18 to TRBJ2-5; TRBD1 might be the D (5 bases). The receptor was isolated from a female donor with multiple sclerosis, enrolled in a pregnancy study. The material was CD4+ T cells from peripheral blood mononuclear cells, obtained in the first trimester of pregnancy. The CDR3 loop is CASSPRAQETQYF. CDR3 DNA: TGTGCCAGCTCCCCCAGGGCACAAGAGACCCAGTACTTC. The whole variable domain, filled in from reference TRBV18 and TRBJ2-5, reads NAGVMQNPRHLVRRRGQEARLRCSPMKGHSHVYWYRQLPEEGLKFMVYLQKENIIDESGMPKERFSAEFPKEGPSILRIQQVVRGDSAAYFCASSPRAQETQYFGPGTRLLVL.